Listed below are T cell receptor beta chains from one sample, sequenced in a study of post-analysis software for immune sequencing data. TCRdb itself ran the PCR reads through MiXCR, one entry per CDR3 protein. This sample carries about 500,000 distinct CDR3 sequences, roughly 45% of them seen once, and the ten largest clones take about 12%. The sequencing sample was made of blood. Source of these receptors: a girl aged 10-17 years with multiple sclerosis. Each CDR3 is given with its conserved first and last residue. The D gene is left open where the match is weak. A row's size may be missing; if present it is once, few, many or a size class.

D gene	clone size	V gene	J gene	CDR3 DNA	CDR3 protein
NA	many	TRBV11-2	TRBJ1-2	TGTGCCAGCAGCTTAGGGCCACAGCTAAACTATGGCTACACCTTC	CASSLGPQLNYGYTF
NA	few	TRBV20-1	TRBJ2-7	TGCAGTGCTAGCGAAAGGGCCTACGAGCAGTACTTC	CSASERAYEQYF
TRBD1	NA	TRBV29-1	TRBJ1-2	TGCAGCGTTTCGACAGGGGAAGTCTACACCTTC	CSVSTGEVYTF
TRBD2	few	TRBV20-1	TRBJ2-1	TGCAGTGCGCTGATGACTAGCGGGAGCTCCTACAATGAGCAGTTCTTC	CSALMTSGSSYNEQFF
NA	few	TRBV7-2	TRBJ1-1	TGTGCCAGCAGCTTTGGGCCTGATGGTGCTGAAGCTTTCTTT	CASSFGPDGAEAFF
TRBD1	few	TRBV3-1	TRBJ2-7	TGTGCCAGCAGCCACTCGCGAGCCCAGGGACAGGGAAGCTCCTACGAGCAGTACTTC	CASSHSRAQGQGSSYEQYF
NA	NA	TRBV12-3/TRBV12-4	TRBJ2-1	TGTGCCAGCAGCTCACTCCAGGGGTCCAACGAGCAGTTCTTC	CASSSLQGSNEQFF
NA	NA	TRBV6-2/TRBV6-3	TRBJ2-1	TGTGCCAGCGGCTCGCGGGACAGATACAATGAGCAGTTCTTC	CASGSRDRYNEQFF
NA	NA	TRBV12-3/TRBV12-4	TRBJ1-5	TGTGCCAGCAGTTTAGGCCGGGCTGGCCAGCCCCAGCATTTT	CASSLGRAGQPQHF
NA	few	TRBV20-1	TRBJ2-5	TGCAGTGCTAGTGAAGTCGGGACCGGTCAAGAGACCCAGTACTTC	CSASEVGTGQETQYF
TRBD2	few	TRBV12-3/TRBV12-4	TRBJ2-1	TGTGCCAGCAGTTTATCTCTAGCGGGAGAGAATGAGCAGTTCTTC	CASSLSLAGENEQFF
TRBD2	NA	TRBV12-3/TRBV12-4	TRBJ2-7	TGTGCCAGCAGTTCGACTAGCGGGAGTTGGTACGAGCAGTACTTC	CASSSTSGSWYEQYF
TRBD2	few	TRBV2	TRBJ2-7	TGTGCCAGTATAGCGGGGAGGAACAGCGAGCAGTACTTC	CASIAGRNSEQYF
TRBD1	NA	TRBV20-1	TRBJ1-2	TGCAGTGCCCCCGACAGGGCAAACTCTGGCTACACCTTC	CSAPDRANSGYTF
TRBD1	NA	TRBV20-1	TRBJ2-5	TGCAGTGCTATTCAGGGGGTGTTCTACAATGAGCAGTACTTC	CSAIQGVFYNEQYF
NA	NA	TRBV12-3/TRBV12-4	TRBJ1-5	TGTGCCAGCACTGGGAATCAGCCCCAGCATTTT	CASTGNQPQHF
TRBD2	few	TRBV7-6	TRBJ2-1	TGTGCCAGCAGCGCACCCAATGTCACGGGGGGTCACAATGAGCAGTTCTTC	CASSAPNVTGGHNEQFF
NA	NA	TRBV4-3	TRBJ2-7	TGCGCCAGCAGCCAAGGGACAGAGTCCTACGAGCAGTACTTC	CASSQGTESYEQYF
NA	NA	TRBV6-2/TRBV6-3	TRBJ1-5	TGTGCCAGCAGTTACTCGGATGCGGAGACCTACAATCAGCCCCAGCATTTT	CASSYSDAETYNQPQHF